This T cell receptor (beta chain) was captured in a study of blood T cell repertoires in COVID-19. Study information: T cells, B-cell-depleted T cells, or PBMCs supplied cDNA or gDNA.

Original analysis: Quantification of nucleated cells was approximated via reference gene primer amplification. TCRdb's table, derived via immunoSEQ multiplex PCR, lists solely in-frame clones and lacks some. V and J calls plus clone size are reproduced from that table; the DNA served to infer D and trimming. This table has about 90,000 clones, approximately 90% appearing once. CDR1 and CDR2 (germline): SGDLS, YYNGEE. The CDR3 consists of 14 residues. Trimming cost V 5 bases and J 4 bases; bases outside gene matches: 5. This rearrangement joins TRBV9 to TRBJ1-5, with 8 bases identical to TRBD1. The sequence came from a human donor with active COVID-19. The donor label of this sample is uncertain. The specimen was peripheral blood. CDR3 loop: CASSLGQGNQPQHF. DNA for the CDR3: TGTGCCAGCAGTCTAGGACAGGGAAATCAGCCCCAGCATTTT.